One T cell receptor beta chain is described in this entry. The junction departs from germline at one end; a sequencing error may be responsible. The data derive from a study of blood T cells in healthy people across ages. The CDR3 is 15 amino acids. CDR1 MNHEY and CDR2 SMNVEV come from the germline V gene (reference sequence). Next came a second PCR, run for roughly 6 to 11 cycles, which used a sample-barcoded 5' primer along with a J-beta primer mix. Every cDNA was tagged by a template-switch adaptor with 12 random nucleotides. Every sample returned 2.5 million or more CDR3-containing paired-end reads. One entry per CDR3 protein, called by TCRdb with MiXCR from the 5' RACE reads. The sample carries 850,000 to 1,100,000 distinct CDR3 sequences, under 40% recorded once. Per-sample yields of isolated PBMCs were at least 6 million.

The sequence was collected from a man in his late teens or twenties in good health. The V gene is TRBV27, the J gene TRBJ1-4; D might be TRBD1 (6 bases). Sequenced material: blood. The CDR3 sequence: CAGSLRGGVGEKLFF. CDR3 coding DNA: TGTGCCGGCAGTTTAAGGGGGGGCGTAGGTGAAAAACTGTTTTTT. Full variable domain (missing parts from reference TRBV27 and TRBJ1-4): EAQVTQNPRYLITVTGKKLTVTCSQNMNHEYMSWYRQDPGLGLRQIYYSMNVEVTDKGDVPEGYKVSRKEKRNFPLILESPSPNQTSLYFCAGSLRGGVGEKLFFGSGTQLSVL.